The source of this T cell receptor (beta chain) is a study of T cell clones after liver transplantation. Study as a whole: Subjects received no induction therapy and standard immunosuppression until randomization at 12-24 months post-transplant. At least one year of complete immunosuppression withdrawal without enzymes over twice normal defined tolerance.

On this clone: Antigen specificity is unknown.

Findings and limits, study-wide: Migration into the graft, not deletion, may explain lost graft donor-reactive T cells. Compared with third party-reactive sequences, donor-reactive ones declined more, independent of withdrawal success.

The ends lost 4 bases at V and 2 bases at J; junction bases unmatched: 5. The CDR3 contains 15 residues. Germline V gene lookup returns CDR1 MNHNS and CDR2 SASEGT. Some clones are missing from TCRdb's copy, which holds only in-frame ones; the method was immunoSEQ multiplex PCR. The sample has 55,000 or so clones; over 55% are singletons. This sequence joins TRBV6-1 and TRBJ1-3, with 7 bases aligning to TRBD1. This sequence was found in a human donor who received a liver transplant. Here the sequenced sample was CD4+ T cells from blood, taken before liver transplant. The CDR3 loop reads CASSGYDRAGNTIYF. The CDR3 region has the DNA TGTGCCAGCAGTGGCTACGACAGGGCTGGAAACACCATATATTTT.